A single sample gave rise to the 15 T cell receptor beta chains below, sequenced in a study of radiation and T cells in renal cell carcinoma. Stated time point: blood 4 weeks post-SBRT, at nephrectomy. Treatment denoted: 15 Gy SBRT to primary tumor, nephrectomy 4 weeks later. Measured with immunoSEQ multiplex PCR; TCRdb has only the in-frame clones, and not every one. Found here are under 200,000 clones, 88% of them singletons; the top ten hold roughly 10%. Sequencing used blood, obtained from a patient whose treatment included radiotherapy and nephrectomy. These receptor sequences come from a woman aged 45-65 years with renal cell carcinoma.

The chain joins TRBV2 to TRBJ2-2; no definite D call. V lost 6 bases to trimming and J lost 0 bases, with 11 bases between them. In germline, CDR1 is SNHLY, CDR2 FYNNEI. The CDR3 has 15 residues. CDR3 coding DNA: TGTGCCAGCAGCCAGGATGCATCGAACACCGGGGAGCTGTTTTTT. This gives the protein CASSQDASNTGELFF. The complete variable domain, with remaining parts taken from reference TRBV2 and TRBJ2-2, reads EPEVTQTPSHQVTQMGQEVILRCVPISNHLYFYWYRQILGQKVEFLVSFYNNEISEKSEIFDDQFSVERPDGSNFTLKIRSTKLEDSAMYFCASSQDASNTGELFFGEGSRLTVL.

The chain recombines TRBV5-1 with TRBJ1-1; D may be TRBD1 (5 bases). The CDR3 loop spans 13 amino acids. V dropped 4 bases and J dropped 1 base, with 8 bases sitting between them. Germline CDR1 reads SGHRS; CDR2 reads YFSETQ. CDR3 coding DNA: TGCGCCAGCAGCCGGACATCGAACACTGAAGCTTTCTTT. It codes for CASSRTSNTEAFF. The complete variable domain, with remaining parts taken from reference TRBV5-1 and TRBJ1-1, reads KAGVTQTPRYLIKTRGQQVTLSCSPISGHRSVSWYQQTPGQGLQFLFEYFSETQRNKGNFPGRFSGRQFSNSRSEMNVSTLELGDSALYLCASSRTSNTEAFFGQGTRLTVV.

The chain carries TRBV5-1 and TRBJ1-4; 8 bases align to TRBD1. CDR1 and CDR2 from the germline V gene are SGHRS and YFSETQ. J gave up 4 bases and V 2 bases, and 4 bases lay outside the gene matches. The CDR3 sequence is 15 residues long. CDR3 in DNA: TGCGCCAGCAGCTTCCAGGGGGCGGGTAATGAAAAACTGTTTTTT. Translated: CASSFQGAGNEKLFF.

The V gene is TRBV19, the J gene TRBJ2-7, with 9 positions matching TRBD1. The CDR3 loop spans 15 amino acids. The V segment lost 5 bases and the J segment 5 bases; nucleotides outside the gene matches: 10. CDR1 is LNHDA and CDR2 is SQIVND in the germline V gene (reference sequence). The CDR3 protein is CASSGIRDRAHEQYF. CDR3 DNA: TGTGCCAGTAGTGGGATAAGGGACAGGGCTCACGAGCAGTACTTC.

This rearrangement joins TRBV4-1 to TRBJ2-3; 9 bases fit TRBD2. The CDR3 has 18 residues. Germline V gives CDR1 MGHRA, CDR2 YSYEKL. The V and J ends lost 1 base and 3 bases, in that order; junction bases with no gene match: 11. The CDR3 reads CASSQGMTSGGLTDTQYF. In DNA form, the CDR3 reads TGCGCCAGCAGCCAAGGGATGACCAGCGGGGGGCTGACAGATACGCAGTATTTT.

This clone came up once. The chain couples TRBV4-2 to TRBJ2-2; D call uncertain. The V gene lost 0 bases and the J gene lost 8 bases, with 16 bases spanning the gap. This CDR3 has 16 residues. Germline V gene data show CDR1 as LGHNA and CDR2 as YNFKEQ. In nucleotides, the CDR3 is TGTGCCAGCAGCCAAGAGAACAATGGCCCCAGGGGGGAGCTGTTTTTT. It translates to CASSQENNGPRGELFF.

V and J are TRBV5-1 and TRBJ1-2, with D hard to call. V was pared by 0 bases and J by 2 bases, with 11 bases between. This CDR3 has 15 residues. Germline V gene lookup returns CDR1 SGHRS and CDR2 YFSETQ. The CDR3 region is CASSLAGQVNYGYTF. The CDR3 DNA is TGCGCCAGCAGCTTGGCCGGCCAGGTCAACTATGGCTACACCTTC.

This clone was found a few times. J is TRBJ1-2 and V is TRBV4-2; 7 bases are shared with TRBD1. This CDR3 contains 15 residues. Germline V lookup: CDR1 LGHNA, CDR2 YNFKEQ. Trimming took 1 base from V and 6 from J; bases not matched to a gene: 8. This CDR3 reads CASSQGGGQENGYTF. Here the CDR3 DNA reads TGTGCCAGCAGCCAAGGTGGAGGACAGGAGAATGGCTACACCTTC.

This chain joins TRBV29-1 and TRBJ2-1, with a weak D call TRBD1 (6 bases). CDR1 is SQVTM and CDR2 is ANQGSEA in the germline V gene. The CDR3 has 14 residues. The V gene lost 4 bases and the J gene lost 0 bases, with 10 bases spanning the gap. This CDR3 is CSVGGGRSYNEQFF. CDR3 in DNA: TGCAGCGTTGGAGGGGGTCGCTCCTACAATGAGCAGTTCTTC.

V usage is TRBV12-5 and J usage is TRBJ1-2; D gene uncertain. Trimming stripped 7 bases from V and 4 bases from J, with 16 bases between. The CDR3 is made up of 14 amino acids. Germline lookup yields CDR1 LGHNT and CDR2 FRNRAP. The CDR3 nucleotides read TGTGCTAGTGCCCCCTCCGGACGGAGCTATGGCTACACCTTC. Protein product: CASAPSGRSYGYTF.

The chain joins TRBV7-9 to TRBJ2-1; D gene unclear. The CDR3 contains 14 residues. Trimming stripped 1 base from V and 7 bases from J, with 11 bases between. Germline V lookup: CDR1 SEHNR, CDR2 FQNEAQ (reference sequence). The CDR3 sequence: CASSLEAYGNEQFF. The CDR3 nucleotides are TGTGCCAGCAGCTTAGAGGCATACGGGAATGAGCAGTTCTTC.

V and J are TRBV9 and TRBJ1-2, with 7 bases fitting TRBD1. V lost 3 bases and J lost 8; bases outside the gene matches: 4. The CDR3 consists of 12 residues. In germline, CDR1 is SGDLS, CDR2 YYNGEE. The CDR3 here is CASSGQGGGYTF. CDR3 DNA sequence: TGTGCCAGCAGCGGACAGGGAGGGGGCTACACCTTC.

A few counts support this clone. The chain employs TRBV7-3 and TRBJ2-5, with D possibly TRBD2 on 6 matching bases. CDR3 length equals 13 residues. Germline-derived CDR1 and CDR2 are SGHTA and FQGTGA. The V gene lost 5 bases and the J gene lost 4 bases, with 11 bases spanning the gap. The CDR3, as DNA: TGTGCCAGCAGCCAGGGCGGGGTAGAGACCCAGTACTTC. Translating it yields CASSQGGVETQYF.

CDR3 amino acids: CASTQRTGNTEAFF. The DNA for the CDR3 is TGTGCCAGCACCCAAAGGACGGGGAACACTGAAGCTTTCTTT. The rearrangement uses TRBV6-5 and TRBJ1-1; D uncertain. V shed 7 bases and J shed 1 base, with 13 bases lying between them. CDR1 and CDR2 (germline): MNHEY, SVGAGI. The CDR3 length is 14 residues.

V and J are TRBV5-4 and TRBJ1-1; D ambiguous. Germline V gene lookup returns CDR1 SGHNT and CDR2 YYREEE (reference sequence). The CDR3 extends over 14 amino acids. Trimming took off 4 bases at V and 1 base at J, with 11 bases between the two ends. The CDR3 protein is CASSPATENTEAFF. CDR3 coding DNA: TGTGCCAGCAGCCCGGCGACCGAGAACACTGAAGCTTTCTTT.